This T cell receptor beta chain is drawn from a study of technical replicates of blood from a few donors. Assay used: immunoSEQ multiplex PCR; TCRdb lists only in-frame clones, some missing. The sample shows around 100,000 clones, 96% of them seen only once. Germline V gene lookup returns CDR1 MDHEN and CDR2 SYDVKM. CDR3 length: 15 amino acids. The V end was cut by 3 bases, the J end by 2 bases, with 12 bases between. The rearrangement links TRBV28 to TRBJ2-3; the D gene is possibly TRBD1 (6 bases). The receptor was isolated from a human donor in good health. Material: T cells isolated from PBMCs. The CDR3 DNA reads as TGTGCCAGCAGTTTTTATGGGACACACACAGATACGCAGTATTTT. This codes for CASSFYGTHTDTQYF.